These T cell receptor beta chains were read from a single sample in a study of CD8 T cells in Susac syndrome. Via MiXCR, TCRdb re-called the immunoSEQ multiplex PCR reads, giving one row per CDR3 protein. The sample contains some 190,000 distinct CDR3 sequences, 85% to 95% of which appear only once. Sequenced sample: CD4+ T cells from PBMCs. These receptors all come from a human donor in good health. Both conserved end residues are part of each CDR3. The D gene is left open where the match is weak. The size field is filled for only some rows; it gives once, few, many or a size class.

>TRBJ1-6|.|.|TRBV4-1
CASSFVNGDRSSPLHF
TGCGCCAGCAGCTTTGTTAACGGAGACAGAAGTTCACCCCTCCACTTT
>TRBJ1-1|.|.|TRBV3-1
CASSPGVSEAFF
TGTGCCAGCAGCCCAGGGGTCTCTGAAGCTTTCTTT
>TRBJ2-3|.|.|TRBV11-3
CASSLDGGITDTQYF
TGTGCCAGCAGCTTAGATGGCGGGATCACAGATACGCAGTATTTT
>TRBJ1-2|.|.|TRBV6-1
CATRGNLGYKSYGYTF
TGTGCCACCAGAGGGAACCTCGGTTATAAGTCCTATGGCTACACCTTC
>TRBJ2-5|.|TRBD2|TRBV5-4
CASSLEAGGTQETQYF
TGTGCCAGCAGCTTGGAAGCGGGGGGTACCCAAGAGACCCAGTACTTC
>TRBJ2-5|.|.|TRBV29-1
CSGTPGAGETQYF
TGCAGCGGGACACCCGGGGCGGGAGAGACCCAGTACTTC
>TRBJ2-3|.|.|TRBV30
CAWSGTSADTQYF
TGTGCCTGGAGTGGGACCAGCGCAGATACGCAGTATTTT
>TRBJ2-4|.|.|TRBV7-9
CASSPGDKSFTSIQYF
TGTGCCAGCAGCCCCGGGGACAAATCGTTCACAAGTATTCAGTACTTC
>TRBJ1-4|.|.|TRBV12-3/TRBV12-4
CASSPLPADEKLFF
TGTGCCAGCAGTCCCCTCCCCGCTGATGAAAAACTGTTTTTT
>TRBJ2-7|once|.|TRBV29-1
CSVEGWGNYEQYF
TGCAGCGTTGAAGGGTGGGGGAACTACGAGCAGTACTTC
>TRBJ2-1|.|TRBD2|TRBV20-1
CSAAAGGGNEQFF
TGCAGTGCTGCCGCGGGAGGTGGGAATGAGCAGTTCTTC